This TCR beta chain was recovered during a study of identical twins. The V and J ends lost 4 bases and 8 bases respectively, with 14 bases between them. This CDR3 is built from 13 residues. The sample holds a few counts of this clonotype. MiXCR was run by TCRdb on the 5' RACE reads, yielding one entry per CDR3 protein. The sample holds fewer than 900,000 distinct CDR3 sequences, roughly 20% seen once. These same records also appear under a second study, on T cells expressing NK-cell markers.

The chain couples TRBV12-3 or TRBV12-4 to TRBJ1-2, with D maybe TRBD1 (6 bases). The TCR comes from a young woman in good health. The sequencing input was PBMCs. The CDR3 nucleotides are TGTGCCAGCAGTTATGGGACACCAAACGGCTACACCTTC. It translates to CASSYGTPNGYTF.